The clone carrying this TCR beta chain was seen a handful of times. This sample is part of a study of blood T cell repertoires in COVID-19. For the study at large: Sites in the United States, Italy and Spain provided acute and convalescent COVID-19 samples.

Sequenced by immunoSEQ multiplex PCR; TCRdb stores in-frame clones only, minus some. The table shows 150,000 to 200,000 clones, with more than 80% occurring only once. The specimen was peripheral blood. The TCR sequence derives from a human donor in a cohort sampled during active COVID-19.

The CDR3 is CASSIFGPAGGDEQYF. CDR3 bases: TGTGCCAGCAGTATCTTCGGTCCCGCGGGGGGTGACGAGCAGTACTTC. The chain carries TRBV27 and TRBJ2-7; 8 bases agree with TRBD2. The CDR3 length is 16 residues. The J segment lost 5 bases and the V segment lost 5 bases, leaving 14 bases of the junction unmatched. The germline CDR1 and CDR2 sequences are MNHEY and SMNVEV (reference sequence).